The present entry profiles one T cell receptor beta chain with its context. Its antigen is undetermined. This sample was taken from a study of T-cell reconstitution after alpha-beta-depleted transplantation in children. Findings of the study overall: Among T cells one year after transplant, newly produced cells accounted for most counts and diversity. At day 60, the high TCRbeta diversity found in some patients originated from recipient T cells and thymic progenitors that had survived. About two months after transplant, alpha-beta T cells reportedly came from several hundred expanded graft clones.

The authors prepared the TCRbeta library with unique molecular identifiers. One entry per CDR3 protein results from TCRdb running MiXCR on the PCR reads. The data show 200,000 or so distinct CDR3 sequences, 5% to 7.5% seen once. The germline V gene has CDR1 LNHDA and CDR2 SQIVND (reference sequence). The CDR3 runs 14 residues. The junction had 4 bases not matched to a gene; V was cut back by 5 bases and J by 4 bases. This receptor was identified in a girl under two years old with combined immunodeficiency, due to receive a stem cell transplant. The V gene is TRBV19, the J gene TRBJ2-1, with 8 bases that match TRBD1. The sequencing used PBMCs, collected before TCRalphabeta/CD19-depleted stem cell transplant. The CDR3 loop is CASSPRDRYNEQFF. The DNA for the CDR3 is TGTGCCAGTAGTCCTCGGGACAGGTACAATGAGCAGTTCTTC.